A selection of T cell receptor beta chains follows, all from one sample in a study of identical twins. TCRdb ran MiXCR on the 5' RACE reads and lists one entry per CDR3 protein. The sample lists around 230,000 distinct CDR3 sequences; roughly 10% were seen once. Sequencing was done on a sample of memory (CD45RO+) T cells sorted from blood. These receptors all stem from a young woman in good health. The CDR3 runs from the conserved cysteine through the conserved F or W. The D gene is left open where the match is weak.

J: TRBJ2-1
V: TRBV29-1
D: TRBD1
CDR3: CSVAQPGQYNEQFF

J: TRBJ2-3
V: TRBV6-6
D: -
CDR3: CASEEGARHTQYF

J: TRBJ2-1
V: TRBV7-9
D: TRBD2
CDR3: CASSLWASGSHVGQFF

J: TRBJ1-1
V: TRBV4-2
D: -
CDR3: CASSRSPRGEETEAFF

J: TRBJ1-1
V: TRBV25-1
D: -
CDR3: CASTDGYTEAFF

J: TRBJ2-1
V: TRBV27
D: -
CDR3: CASSSPTGTLYNEQFF

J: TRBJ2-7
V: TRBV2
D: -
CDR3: CASSEVLGGSEQYF

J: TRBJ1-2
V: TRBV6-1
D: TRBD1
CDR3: CASTALTGPSGGYTF

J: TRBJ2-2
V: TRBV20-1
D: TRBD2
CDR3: CSARTSGWGGELFF

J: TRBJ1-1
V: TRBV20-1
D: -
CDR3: CSATGRGREAEAFF

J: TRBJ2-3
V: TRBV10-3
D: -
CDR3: CAISDGLTDTQYF

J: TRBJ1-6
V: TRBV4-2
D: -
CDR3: CASSQDDGGNNSPLHF

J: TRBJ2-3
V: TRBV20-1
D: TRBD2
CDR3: CSARDWLAGSTDTQYF

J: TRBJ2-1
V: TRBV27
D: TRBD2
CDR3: CASIHSRASGSNEQFF

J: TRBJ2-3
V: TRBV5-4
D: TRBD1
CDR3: CASSSRGSDTQYF

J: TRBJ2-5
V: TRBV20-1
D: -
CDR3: CSASVAGVQETQYF

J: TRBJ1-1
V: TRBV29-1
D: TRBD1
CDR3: CSGASDRGLSVNTEAFF

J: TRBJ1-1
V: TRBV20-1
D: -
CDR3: CSARNSFEAFF

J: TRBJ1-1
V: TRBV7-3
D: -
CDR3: CASSKQGGAEAFF

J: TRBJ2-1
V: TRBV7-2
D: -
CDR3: CASSLYGTQFDNEQFF

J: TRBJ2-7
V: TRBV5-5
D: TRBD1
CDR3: CASSLFGTADYEQYF

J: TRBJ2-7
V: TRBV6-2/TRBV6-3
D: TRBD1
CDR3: CASRQPTQGRRQYF

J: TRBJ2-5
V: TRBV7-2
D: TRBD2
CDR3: CASSLGSLAGAETQYF

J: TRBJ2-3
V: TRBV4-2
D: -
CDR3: CASSQDDGARTDTQYF

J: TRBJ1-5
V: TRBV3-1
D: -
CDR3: CASSRGRNQPQHF

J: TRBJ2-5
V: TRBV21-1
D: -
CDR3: CASNPPAPQETQYF

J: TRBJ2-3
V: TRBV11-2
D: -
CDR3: CASSFNSGTFSTDTQYF

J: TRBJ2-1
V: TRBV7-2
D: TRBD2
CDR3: CASSFAIREGRIGNEQFF

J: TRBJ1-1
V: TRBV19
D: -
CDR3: CASSRIVAHGTEAFF

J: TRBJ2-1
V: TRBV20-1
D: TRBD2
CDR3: CSASKLAGENNEQFF

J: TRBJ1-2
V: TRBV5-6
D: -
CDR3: CASSLGGRLYGYTF

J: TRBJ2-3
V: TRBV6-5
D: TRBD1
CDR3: CASSSLTGGRDTQYF

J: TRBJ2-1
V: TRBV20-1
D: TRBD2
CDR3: CSADSGSRAYNEQFF

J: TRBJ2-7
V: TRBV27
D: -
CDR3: CASSIRGMGNSYEQYF

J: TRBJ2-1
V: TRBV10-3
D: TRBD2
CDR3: CAISSGLARRNEQFF

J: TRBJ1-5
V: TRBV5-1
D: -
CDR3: CASSLGEINQPQHF

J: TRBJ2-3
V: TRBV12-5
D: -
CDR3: CASGRFRTTLVDTQYF

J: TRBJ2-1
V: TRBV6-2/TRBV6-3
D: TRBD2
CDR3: CASSFRSGRDYNEQFF

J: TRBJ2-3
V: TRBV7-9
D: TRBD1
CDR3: CASSLKQGGTDTQYF

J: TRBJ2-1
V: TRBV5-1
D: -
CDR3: CASSPGLYNEQFF

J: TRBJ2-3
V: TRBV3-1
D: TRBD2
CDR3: CASSLAGDTDTQYF

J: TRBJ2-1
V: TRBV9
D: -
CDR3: CASSVAPPRQGRDEQFF

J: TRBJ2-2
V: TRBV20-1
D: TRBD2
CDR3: CSAYPSGKNTGELFF

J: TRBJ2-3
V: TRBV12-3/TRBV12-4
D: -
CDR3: CASSLRGAPTDTQYF

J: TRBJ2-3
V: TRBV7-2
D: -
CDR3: CASSFQRDTQYF

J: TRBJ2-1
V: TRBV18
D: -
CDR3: CASSPGRPEQFF

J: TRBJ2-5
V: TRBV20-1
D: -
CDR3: CSALRLLGETQYF

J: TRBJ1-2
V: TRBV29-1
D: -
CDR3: CSVEAQGYYGYTF

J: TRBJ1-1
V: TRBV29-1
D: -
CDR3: CSVGRNTEAFF

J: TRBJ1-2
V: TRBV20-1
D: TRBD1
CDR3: CSARVVLRTGERSYGYTF

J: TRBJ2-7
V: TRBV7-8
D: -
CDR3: CASSLAGTPYEQYF

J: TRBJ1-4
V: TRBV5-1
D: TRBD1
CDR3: CASSPQGAREKLFF

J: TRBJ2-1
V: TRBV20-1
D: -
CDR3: CSAVGRTGEQFF

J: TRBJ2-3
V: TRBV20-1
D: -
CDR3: CSFLSTDTQYF

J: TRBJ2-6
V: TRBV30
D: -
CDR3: CASFRSGANVLTF